Described below is a single T cell receptor beta chain sequence and its context. Its antigen is unknown. Germline CDR1 is LNHDA and CDR2 is SQIVND (reference sequence). This CDR3 comprises 14 residues. The germline V and J ends were trimmed by 10 bases and 0 bases, with 12 bases remaining between them. The data derive from a study of T cell responses to AZD1222 COVID-19 vaccine. Overall study results and limits: Every sample of the repertoires postdated the peak T cell response. Clonal diversity was possibly underestimated, and the donors were mostly white British, with more females.

Sequencing used immunoSEQ multiplex PCR; TCRdb keeps in-frame clones, though not all of them. Of around 270,000 clones in the sample, 90% to 95% were seen once. This material consisted of peripheral blood, taken 28 days after the second AZD1222 dose. This chain connects TRBV19 to TRBJ1-4; no reliable D call. The source is an adult who received the AZD1222 COVID-19 vaccine. Here the CDR3 reads CATRQSTTNEKLFF. The DNA for the CDR3 is TGTGCCACCCGGCAGTCCACAACTAATGAAAAACTGTTTTTT.